This TCR beta chain was found in a study of blood T cells in healthy people across ages. The ends were cut back, 4 bases at V and 5 bases at J, with 14 bases in the middle. Germline V lookup: CDR1 SGHVS, CDR2 FNYEAQ. The CDR3 consists of 14 residues. Primers used in a second PCR of about 7 to 12 cycles were a sample-barcoded 5' primer and a J-beta primer mix. TCRdb ran MiXCR on the 5' RACE reads and lists one entry per CDR3 protein. The data contain about 1,800,000 distinct CDR3 sequences, roughly 28% of them singletons. The chain couples TRBV7-6 to TRBJ1-1; D may be TRBD1 (6 bases). The source is a woman aged 25 to 39 in good health. The source material was blood. DNA of the CDR3: TGTGCCAGCAGCTCTATAGGGGGGAGGACTGAAGCTTTCTTT. It codes for CASSSIGGRTEAFF.